This T cell receptor beta chain was obtained from a study of beta chain features in type 1 diabetes. V was pared by 7 bases and J by 6 bases, with 4 bases of the junction left unmatched. The CDR3 extends over 14 amino acids. Germline CDR1 MNHNS, CDR2 SASEGT. This clone was detected many times. Its specificity is not known. Study outcomes and limitations: In type 1 diabetes patients, VDJ junctions had fewer insertions; deletions at these junctions were more frequent. Any HLA type influence on TCRB rearrangement was left unresolved here.

The whole isolated RNA underwent reverse transcription, so sequencing captured expressed TCRB transcripts. Produced via immunoSEQ multiplex PCR; TCRdb's table is partial and in-frame only. Of around 200,000 clones listed, around 13% are singletons. This sequence was found in a young woman in good health. The chain joins TRBV6-1 to TRBJ2-1; 12 bases map to TRBD1. Sequencing was done on a sample of central memory CD4+ T cells from blood. Written as DNA, the CDR3 is TGTGCCAGCAACCGGGACAGGGGGCCCAATGAGCAGTTCTTC. Amino acid sequence: CASNRDRGPNEQFF.